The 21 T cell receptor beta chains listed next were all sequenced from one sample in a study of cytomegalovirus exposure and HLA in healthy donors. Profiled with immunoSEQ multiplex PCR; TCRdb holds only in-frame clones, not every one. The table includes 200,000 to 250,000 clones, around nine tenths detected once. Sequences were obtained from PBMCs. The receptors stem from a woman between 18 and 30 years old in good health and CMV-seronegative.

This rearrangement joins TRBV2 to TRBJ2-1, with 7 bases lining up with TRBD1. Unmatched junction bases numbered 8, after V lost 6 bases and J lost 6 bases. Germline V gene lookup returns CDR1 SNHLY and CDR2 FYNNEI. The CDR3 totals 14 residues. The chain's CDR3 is CASRSLAGGNEQFF. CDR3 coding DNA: TGTGCCAGCAGAAGCCTCGCAGGGGGCAATGAGCAGTTCTTC.

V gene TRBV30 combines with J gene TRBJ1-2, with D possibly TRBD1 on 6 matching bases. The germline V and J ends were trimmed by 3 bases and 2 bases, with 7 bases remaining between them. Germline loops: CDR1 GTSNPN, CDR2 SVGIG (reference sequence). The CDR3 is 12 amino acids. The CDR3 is CAWRDSNYGYTF. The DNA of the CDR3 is TGTGCCTGGAGGGACAGCAACTATGGCTACACCTTC.

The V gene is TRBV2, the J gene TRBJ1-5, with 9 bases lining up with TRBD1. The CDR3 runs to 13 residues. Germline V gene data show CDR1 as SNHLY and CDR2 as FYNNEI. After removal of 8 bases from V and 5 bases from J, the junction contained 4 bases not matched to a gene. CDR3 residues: CASGWTGDQPQHF. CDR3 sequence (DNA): TGTGCCAGCGGGTGGACAGGGGATCAGCCCCAGCATTTT.

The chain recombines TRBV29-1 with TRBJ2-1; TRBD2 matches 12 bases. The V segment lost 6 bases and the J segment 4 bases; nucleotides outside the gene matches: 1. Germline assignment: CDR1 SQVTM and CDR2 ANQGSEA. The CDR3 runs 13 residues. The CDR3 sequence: CSVLAGGYNEQFF. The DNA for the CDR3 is TGCAGCGTCCTAGCGGGAGGGTACAATGAGCAGTTCTTC.

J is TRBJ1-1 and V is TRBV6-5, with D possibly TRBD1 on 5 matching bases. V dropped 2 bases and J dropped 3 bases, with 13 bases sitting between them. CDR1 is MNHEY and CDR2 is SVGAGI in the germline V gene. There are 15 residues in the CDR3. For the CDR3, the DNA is TGTGCCAGCAGTTACCAAAATCAGGGCGACACTGAAGCTTTCTTT. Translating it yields CASSYQNQGDTEAFF.

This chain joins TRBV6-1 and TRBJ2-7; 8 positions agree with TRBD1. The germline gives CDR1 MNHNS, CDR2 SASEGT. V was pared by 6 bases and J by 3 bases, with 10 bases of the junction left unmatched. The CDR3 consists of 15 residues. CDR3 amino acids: CASSIEGQALYEQYF. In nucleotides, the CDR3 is TGTGCCAGCAGCATAGAGGGACAGGCCCTCTACGAGCAGTACTTC.

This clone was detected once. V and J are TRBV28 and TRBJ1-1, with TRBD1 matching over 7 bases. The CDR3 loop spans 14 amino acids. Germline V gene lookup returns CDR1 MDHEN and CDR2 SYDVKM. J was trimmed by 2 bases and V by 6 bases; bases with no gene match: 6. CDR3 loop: CASREGDRNTEAFF. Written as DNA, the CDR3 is TGTGCCAGCAGGGAGGGGGACAGAAACACTGAAGCTTTCTTT.

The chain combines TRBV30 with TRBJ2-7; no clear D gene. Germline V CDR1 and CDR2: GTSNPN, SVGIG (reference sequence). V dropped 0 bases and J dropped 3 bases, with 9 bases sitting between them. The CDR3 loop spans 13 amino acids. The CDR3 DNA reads TGTGCCTGGAGTGTAATTAGAGTCTACGAGCAGTACTTC. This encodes CAWSVIRVYEQYF.

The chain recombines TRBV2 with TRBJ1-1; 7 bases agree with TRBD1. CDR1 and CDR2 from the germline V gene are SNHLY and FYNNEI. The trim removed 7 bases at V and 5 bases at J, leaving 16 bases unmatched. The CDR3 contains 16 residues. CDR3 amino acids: CASMRDSPSSGTEAFF. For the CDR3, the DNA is TGTGCCAGCATGAGGGACAGTCCCTCCTCGGGAACTGAAGCTTTCTTT.

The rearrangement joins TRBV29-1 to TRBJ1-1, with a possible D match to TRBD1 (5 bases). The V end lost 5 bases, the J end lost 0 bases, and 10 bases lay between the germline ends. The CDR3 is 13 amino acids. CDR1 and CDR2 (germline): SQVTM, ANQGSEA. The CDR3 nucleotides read TGCAGCGTTTTTAACAGGCTGAACACTGAAGCTTTCTTT. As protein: CSVFNRLNTEAFF. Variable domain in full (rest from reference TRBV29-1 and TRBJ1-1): SAVISQKPSRDICQRGTSLTIQCQVDSQVTMMFWYRQQPGQSLTLIATANQGSEATYESGFVIDKFPISRPNLTFSTLTVSNMSPEDSSIYLCSVFNRLNTEAFFGQGTRLTVV.

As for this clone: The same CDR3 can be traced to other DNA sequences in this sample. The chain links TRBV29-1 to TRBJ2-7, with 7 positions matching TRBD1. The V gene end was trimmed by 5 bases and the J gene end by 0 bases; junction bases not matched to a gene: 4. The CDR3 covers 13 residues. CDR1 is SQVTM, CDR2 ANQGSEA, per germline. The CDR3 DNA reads TGCAGCGTTCGGACAGGCCGCTCCTACGAGCAGTACTTC. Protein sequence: CSVRTGRSYEQYF.

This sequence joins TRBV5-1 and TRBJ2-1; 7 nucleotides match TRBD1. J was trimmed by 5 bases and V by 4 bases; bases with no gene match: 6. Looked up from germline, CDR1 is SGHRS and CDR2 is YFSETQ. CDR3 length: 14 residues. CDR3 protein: CASSNGQEDNEQFF. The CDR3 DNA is TGCGCCAGCAGCAATGGACAGGAGGACAATGAGCAGTTCTTC. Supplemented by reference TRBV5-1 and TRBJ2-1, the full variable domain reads KAGVTQTPRYLIKTRGQQVTLSCSPISGHRSVSWYQQTPGQGLQFLFEYFSETQRNKGNFPGRFSGRQFSNSRSEMNVSTLELGDSALYLCASSNGQEDNEQFFGPGTRLTVL.

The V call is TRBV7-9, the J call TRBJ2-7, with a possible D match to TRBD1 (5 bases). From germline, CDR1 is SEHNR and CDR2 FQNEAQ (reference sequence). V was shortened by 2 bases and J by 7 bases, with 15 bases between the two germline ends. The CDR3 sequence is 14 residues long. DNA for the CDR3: TGTGCCAGCAGCTTAAGGGAAGCAGCAGGGGAGCAGTACTTC. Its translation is CASSLREAAGEQYF.

CDR3 region: CASSPSTGAYEQYF. The CDR3 DNA reads TGTGCCAGTAGTCCATCGACAGGAGCCTACGAGCAGTACTTC. J is TRBJ2-7 and V is TRBV19, with D possibly TRBD1 on 6 matching bases. This CDR3 is built from 14 residues. V lost 5 bases and J 2 bases, leaving 13 bases between the germline ends. In germline, CDR1 is LNHDA, CDR2 SQIVND (reference sequence).

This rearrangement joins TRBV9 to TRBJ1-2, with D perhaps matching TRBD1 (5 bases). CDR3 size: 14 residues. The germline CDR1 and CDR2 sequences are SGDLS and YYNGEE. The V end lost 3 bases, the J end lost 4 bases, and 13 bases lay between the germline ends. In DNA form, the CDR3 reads TGTGCCAGCAGCGGAATTTGGGGCGGCTATGGCTACACCTTC. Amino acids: CASSGIWGGYGYTF.

This chain's CDR3 is CASRVALNYEQYF. CDR3 bases: TGTGCCAGTAGAGTAGCTCTGAATTACGAGCAGTACTTC. This chain uses TRBV19 with TRBJ2-7, with D hard to call. The CDR3 sequence is 13 residues long. Germline CDR1 LNHDA, CDR2 SQIVND (reference sequence). Trimming pared 6 bases from V and 4 bases from J, leaving 13 bases between.

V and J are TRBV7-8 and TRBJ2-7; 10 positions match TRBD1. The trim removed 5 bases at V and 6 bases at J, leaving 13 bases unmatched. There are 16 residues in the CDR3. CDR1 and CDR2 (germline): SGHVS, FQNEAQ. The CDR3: CASSASGTGVFSEQYF. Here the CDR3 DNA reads TGTGCCAGCAGCGCATCCGGGACAGGGGTCTTCTCCGAGCAGTACTTC.

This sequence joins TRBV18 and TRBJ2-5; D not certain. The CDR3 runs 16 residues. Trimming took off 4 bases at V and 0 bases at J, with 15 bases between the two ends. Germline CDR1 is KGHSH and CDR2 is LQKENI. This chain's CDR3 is CASSLGQDWYQETQYF. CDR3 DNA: TGTGCCAGCTCACTCGGCCAGGATTGGTACCAAGAGACCCAGTACTTC.

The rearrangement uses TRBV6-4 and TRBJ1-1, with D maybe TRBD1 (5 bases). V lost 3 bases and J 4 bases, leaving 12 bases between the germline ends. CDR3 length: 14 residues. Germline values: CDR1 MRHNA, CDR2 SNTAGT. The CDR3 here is CASSDTMGGTEAFF. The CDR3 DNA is TGTGCCAGCAGTGATACCATGGGGGGCACTGAAGCTTTCTTT.

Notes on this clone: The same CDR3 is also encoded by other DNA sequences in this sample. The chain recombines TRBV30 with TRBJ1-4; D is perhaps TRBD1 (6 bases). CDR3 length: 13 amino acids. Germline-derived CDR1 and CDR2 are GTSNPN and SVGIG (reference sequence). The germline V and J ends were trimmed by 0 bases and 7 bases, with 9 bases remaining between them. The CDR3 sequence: CAWSVQGSEKLFF. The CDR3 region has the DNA TGTGCCTGGAGTGTACAGGGTAGTGAAAAACTGTTTTTT.

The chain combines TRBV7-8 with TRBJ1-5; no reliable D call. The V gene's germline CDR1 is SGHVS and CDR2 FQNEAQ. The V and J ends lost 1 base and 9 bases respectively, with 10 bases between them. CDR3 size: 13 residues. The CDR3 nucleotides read TGTGCCAGCAGCTTAGGCGGGGAAGGGCCCCAGCATTTT. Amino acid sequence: CASSLGGEGPQHF. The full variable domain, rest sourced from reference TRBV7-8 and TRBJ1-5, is GAGVSQSPRYKVAKRGQDVALRCDPISGHVSLFWYQQALGQGPEFLTYFQNEAQLDKSGLPSDRFFAERPEGSVSTLKIQRTQQEDSAVYLCASSLGGEGPQHFGDGTRLSIL.